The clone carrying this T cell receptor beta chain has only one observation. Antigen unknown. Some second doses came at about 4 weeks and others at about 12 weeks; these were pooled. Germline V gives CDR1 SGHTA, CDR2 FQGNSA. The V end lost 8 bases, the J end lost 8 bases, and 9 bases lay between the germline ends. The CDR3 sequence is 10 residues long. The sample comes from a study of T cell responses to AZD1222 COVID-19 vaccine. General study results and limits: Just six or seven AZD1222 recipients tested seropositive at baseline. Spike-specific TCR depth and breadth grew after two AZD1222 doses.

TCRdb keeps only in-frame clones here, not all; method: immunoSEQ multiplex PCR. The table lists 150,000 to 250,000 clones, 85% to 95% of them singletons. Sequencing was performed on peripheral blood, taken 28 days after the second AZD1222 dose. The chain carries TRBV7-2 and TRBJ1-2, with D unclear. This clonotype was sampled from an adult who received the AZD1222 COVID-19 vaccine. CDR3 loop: CASRLVGYTF. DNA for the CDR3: TGTGCCAGCCGACTGGTCGGCTACACCTTC.